One and the same sample provided the 24 T cell receptor beta chains below, sequenced in a study of identical twins. TCRdb reprocessed the 5' RACE reads via MiXCR and lists one record per CDR3 protein. Here the sample spans about 690,000 distinct CDR3 sequences, approximately 6% being singletons. Sequenced material: naive T cells sorted from blood. These receptors all come from a young man in good health.

This clonotype was counted at least ten times. The V call is TRBV29-1, the J call TRBJ2-1; D is possibly TRBD2 (6 bases). V was shortened by 3 bases and J by 8 bases, with 17 bases between the two germline ends. The CDR3 totals 14 residues. Looked up from germline, CDR1 is SQVTM and CDR2 is ANQGSEA. The CDR3 DNA follows: TGCAGCGTTGAGTCGCGGGGCTCAAGCGATGAGCAGTTCTTC. Protein: CSVESRGSSDEQFF.

This clonotype was seen repeatedly, ten times or more. The CDR3 here is CASSLGPYSNQPQHF. Written as DNA, the CDR3 is TGTGCCAGCAGCTTAGGACCTTATAGCAATCAGCCCCAGCATTTT. The rearrangement joins TRBV7-8 to TRBJ1-5; D is unclear. Per the germline V gene, CDR1 is SGHVS and CDR2 is FQNEAQ. This CDR3 has 15 residues. V was clipped by 1 base and J by 0 bases, with 7 bases between them.

Concerning this clonotype: This may be a read error, as it is one base from a much larger clone. This sequence joins TRBV6-5 and TRBJ2-7; D gene uncertain. The V end lost 0 bases, the J end lost 6 bases, and 12 bases lay between the germline ends. Germline values: CDR1 MNHEY, CDR2 SVGAGI. This CDR3 region has 14 residues. The CDR3 loop reads CASSYSRSSGEQYF. The CDR3 DNA sequence: TGTGCCAGCAGTTACTCTAGGTCTTCAGGCGAGCAGTACTTC.

The table lists this clonotype with many counts. The chain employs TRBV24-1 and TRBJ2-5, with a weak D call TRBD2 (6 bases). The CDR3 has 11 amino acids. Germline V lookup: CDR1 KGHDR, CDR2 SFDVKD. V lost 10 bases and J lost 9, with 14 bases in between. The CDR3 coding sequence is TGTGCCACTGGACTACCTGAGGCCCAGTACTTC. Amino acid sequence: CATGLPEAQYF.

This sequence joins TRBV7-9 and TRBJ1-1; maybe TRBD1 (5 bases). Germline loops: CDR1 SEHNR, CDR2 FQNEAQ (reference sequence). The CDR3 is 13 residues long. Between the trimmed V and J ends, which lost 5 bases and 3 bases, there was a span of 10 bases. CDR3 sequence reads: CASSPGAHTEAFF. CDR3 nucleotides: TGTGCCAGCAGCCCCGGGGCCCACACTGAAGCTTTCTTT.

This clonotype was observed a few times. V is TRBV20-1 and J is TRBJ2-7; unclear D gene. V was pared by 0 bases and J by 4 bases, with 19 bases between. The length of the CDR3 is 16 residues. CDR1 is DFQATT and CDR2 is SNEGSKA in the germline V gene (reference sequence). This CDR3 is CSAREHATGNLYEQYF. The CDR3 region has the DNA TGCAGTGCTAGAGAACACGCGACTGGAAATTTATACGAGCAGTACTTC.

This clonotype has more than one count but fewer than ten. The gene calls are TRBV12-3 or TRBV12-4 and TRBJ1-6, with TRBD1 identical over 8 bases. J was trimmed by 5 bases and V by 6 bases; bases with no gene match: 9. This CDR3 comprises 16 residues. The CDR3 sequence is CASSTPGGADNSPLHF. The CDR3 DNA is TGTGCCAGCAGCACCCCAGGGGGCGCAGATAATTCACCCCTCCACTTT.

The V call is TRBV20-1, the J call TRBJ1-2; D not resolved. The V end was cut by 5 bases, the J end by 8 bases, with 27 bases between. This CDR3 is built from 16 residues. Germline V CDR1 and CDR2: DFQATT, SNEGSKA (reference sequence). DNA of the CDR3: TGCAGTGCTCCTCCTAATCTGGCCTCTCCTTTAGGGGGCTACACCTTC. As protein: CSAPPNLASPLGGYTF.

The rearrangement joins TRBV25-1 to TRBJ2-3; 8 bases match TRBD1. CDR3 length: 14 amino acids. J was trimmed by 2 bases and V by 7 bases; bases with no gene match: 5. Germline V gives CDR1 MGHDK, CDR2 SYGVNS. CDR3 DNA: TGTGCCAGCACAGGACAGGGCAACACAGATACGCAGTATTTT. It codes for CASTGQGNTDTQYF.

The chain combines TRBV6-2 or TRBV6-3 with TRBJ2-4, with 8 bases that match TRBD1. This CDR3 is 17 amino acids long. The V and J ends lost 6 bases and 5 bases, in that order; junction bases with no gene match: 15. CDR1 is MNHEY and CDR2 is SVGEGT in the germline V gene. The chain's CDR3 is CASSYSLKGQVENIQYF. CDR3 nucleotide sequence: TGTGCCAGCAGCTATTCCTTGAAGGGACAGGTTGAAAACATTCAGTACTTC.

In DNA form, the CDR3 reads TGTGCCAGCAGTTTATTTAGGAGCGGGAGCACAGATACGCAGTATTTT. Amino acid sequence: CASSLFRSGSTDTQYF. V is TRBV28 and J is TRBJ2-3, with D maybe TRBD2 (6 bases). Germline loops: CDR1 MDHEN, CDR2 SYDVKM. The CDR3 covers 16 residues. V dropped 1 base and J dropped 0 bases, with 11 bases sitting between them.

This clonotype appeared a few times. This chain joins TRBV12-3 or TRBV12-4 and TRBJ1-1; D is perhaps TRBD1 (5 bases). This CDR3 region has 14 residues. V shed 4 bases and J shed 4 bases, with 13 bases lying between them. For the CDR3, the DNA is TGTGCCAGCAGTTGGGGGGGTGGGGGCACTGAAGCTTTCTTT. Translating it yields CASSWGGGGTEAFF.

This clonotype was found many times. The rearrangement joins TRBV11-2 to TRBJ2-1, with D uncertain. Deletions cut 1 base from V and 6 bases from J, with 13 bases between. Germline V gives CDR1 SGHAT, CDR2 FQNNGV. This CDR3 is 15 amino acids long. This CDR3 is CASSLGLPQINEQFF. DNA of the CDR3: TGTGCCAGCAGCTTAGGTCTTCCCCAGATCAATGAGCAGTTCTTC. Supplemented by reference TRBV11-2 and TRBJ2-1, the full variable domain reads EAGVAQSPRYKIIEKRQSVAFWCNPISGHATLYWYQQILGQGPKLLIQFQNNGVVDDSQLPKDRFSAERLKGVDSTLKIQPAKLEDSAVYLCASSLGLPQINEQFFGPGTRLTVL.

This clonotype was seen repeatedly, ten times or more. CDR3 bases: TGTGCCAGCAGTTTACGAGGGGTAAGTCAGCCCCAGCATTTT. Protein: CASSLRGVSQPQHF. The chain uses TRBV12-3 or TRBV12-4 and TRBJ1-5, with a possible D match to TRBD1 (5 bases). The CDR3 sequence is 14 residues long. V was trimmed by 2 bases and J by 6 bases, leaving 11 bases between them.

The table lists this clonotype with a few counts. This chain links TRBV10-3 with TRBJ2-3, with D possibly matching TRBD2 (7 bases). Trimming stripped 8 bases from V and 5 bases from J, with 17 bases between. CDR1 and CDR2 (germline): ENHRY, SYGVKD. The CDR3 sequence is 14 residues long. The DNA of the CDR3 is TGTGCCATCGCCTCTAAGGGGGAGGGAGATACGCAGTATTTT. This encodes CAIASKGEGDTQYF.

V is TRBV24-1 and J is TRBJ1-1; the D gene is possibly TRBD1 (5 bases). Trimming removed 7 bases from V and 7 bases from J, with 9 bases in between. Looked up from germline, CDR1 is KGHDR and CDR2 is SFDVKD. This CDR3 has 11 amino acids. The CDR3 reads CATRNGGEAFF. The CDR3, as DNA: TGTGCCACCAGAAACGGGGGTGAAGCTTTCTTT.

This clonotype was recorded many times. The rearrangement uses TRBV12-3 or TRBV12-4 and TRBJ1-1, with TRBD1 identical over 7 bases. The CDR3 runs 13 residues. V was pared by 6 bases and J by 6 bases, with 7 bases of the junction left unmatched. The DNA for the CDR3 is TGTGCCAGCAGCCCAGGGGGGAGGTCTGAAGCTTTCTTT. Protein product: CASSPGGRSEAFF.

This clonotype has a count of ten or more. V and J are TRBV18 and TRBJ2-3, with unresolved D. The CDR3 length is 13 residues. Germline V gives CDR1 KGHSH, CDR2 LQKENI. V was shortened by 8 bases and J by 3 bases, with 12 bases between the two germline ends. The CDR3 DNA reads TGTGCCAGCAGCCCAGGAGCGACAGATACGCAGTATTTT. Translating gives CASSPGATDTQYF.

This clonotype was recorded at least ten times. The chain employs TRBV7-2 and TRBJ2-5; 10 bases align to TRBD2. This CDR3 contains 15 residues. Germline V gene lookup returns CDR1 SGHTA and CDR2 FQGNSA. Germline trimming cut 1 base from V and 7 bases from J; bases unmatched to any gene: 6. The chain's CDR3 is CASSLGTSGIGTQYF. CDR3 in DNA: TGTGCCAGCAGCTTAGGTACTAGCGGGATAGGGACCCAGTACTTC.

The gene calls are TRBV24-1 and TRBJ1-5, with D uncertain. Germline V gene sequence: CDR1 KGHDR, CDR2 SFDVKD. The V and J ends lost 3 bases and 2 bases respectively, with 1 base between them. CDR3 size: 12 residues. The CDR3 reads CATSDRNQPQHF. The CDR3 nucleotides read TGTGCCACCAGTGATCGCAATCAGCCCCAGCATTTT.

J is TRBJ1-2 and V is TRBV9; TRBD1 matches at 7 bases. Germline values: CDR1 SGDLS, CDR2 YYNGEE. V was pared by 4 bases and J by 7 bases, with 10 bases of the junction left unmatched. This CDR3 has 14 residues. The DNA for the CDR3 is TGTGCCAGCAGCCCTGGGAGGGGGCAGGTTGGCTACACCTTC. Its protein product is CASSPGRGQVGYTF.

This clonotype has more than one count but fewer than ten. DNA for the CDR3: TGTGCCAGCAGTGAAGCGACGGTGAACACTGAAGCTTTCTTT. As protein: CASSEATVNTEAFF. The V call is TRBV6-1, the J call TRBJ1-1; D uncertain. CDR1 is MNHNS, CDR2 SASEGT, per germline. Trimming took off 0 bases at V and 0 bases at J, with 5 bases between the two ends. There are 14 residues in the CDR3.

The chain is built from TRBV5-1 and TRBJ2-1; no clear D. Trimming stripped 2 bases from V and 3 bases from J, with 15 bases between. This CDR3 comprises 16 residues. The germline V gene has CDR1 SGHRS and CDR2 YFSETQ. The CDR3 is CASSFLGQHLYNEQFF. The DNA of the CDR3 is TGCGCCAGCAGCTTCCTGGGTCAGCATCTCTACAATGAGCAGTTCTTC.

The chain carries TRBV27 and TRBJ2-7; 7 bases line up with TRBD2. This CDR3 region has 15 residues. The V and J ends lost 6 bases and 4 bases, in that order; junction bases with no gene match: 12. Germline V gives CDR1 MNHEY, CDR2 SMNVEV (reference sequence). In DNA form, the CDR3 reads TGTGCCAGCAGCCTGAGCGGGACTACCATTTACGAGCAGTACTTC. Amino acid sequence: CASSLSGTTIYEQYF.